The 15 T cell receptor beta chains in this list originate from one sample, sequenced in a study of response to subunit inactivated influenza vaccine. A single record per CDR3 protein comes from TCRdb applying MiXCR to the RT-PCR reads. Of around 500,000 distinct CDR3 sequences listed, roughly 11% are singletons. Sequenced material: PBMCs from blood, taken more than 35 days after vaccination. Source of these receptors: a man aged 50 to 59 who received an inactivated influenza vaccine.

The J gene is TRBJ2-1, the V gene TRBV10-3, with 8 bases fitting TRBD1. The CDR3 is 15 amino acids. V shed 3 bases and J 5 bases; nucleotides not matched to a gene: 6. CDR1 and CDR2 from the germline V gene are ENHRY and SYGVKD. In DNA, the CDR3 is TGTGCCATCAGTGATCGCCGGACAGGGAACAATGAGCAGTTCTTC. Translated, it gives CAISDRRTGNNEQFF.

DNA of the CDR3: TGTGCCAGCAGCCCACACACGGTCAGCGAGCAGTACTTC. Translating gives CASSPHTVSEQYF. The rearrangement links TRBV11-1 to TRBJ2-7, with no clear D. Trimming stripped 5 bases from V and 6 bases from J, with 14 bases between. The CDR3 runs to 13 residues. Germline loops: CDR1 SGHAT, CDR2 FQDESV (reference sequence).

The chain combines TRBV9 with TRBJ2-5; 7 bases agree with TRBD2. The CDR3 extends over 14 amino acids. CDR1 is SGDLS, CDR2 YYNGEE, per germline. The ends lost 0 bases at V and 1 base at J; junction bases unmatched: 0. The CDR3 is CASSVGTSQETQYF. CDR3 DNA sequence: TGTGCCAGCAGCGTAGGGACTAGCCAAGAGACCCAGTACTTC.

This clonotype was seen a handful of times. This CDR3 reads CSARGTSGSYIQYF. The DNA for the CDR3 is TGCAGTGCTAGAGGGACTAGCGGGAGTTACATTCAGTACTTC. The chain employs TRBV20-1 and TRBJ2-4; 13 positions agree with TRBD2. With V trimmed by 1 base and J by 8 bases, 2 bases remained unmatched. Germline V gene lookup returns CDR1 DFQATT and CDR2 SNEGSKA (reference sequence). CDR3 size: 14 residues.

This clonotype was found many times. The chain is built from TRBV20-1 and TRBJ2-3; D gene uncertain. The ends were cut back, 5 bases at V and 0 bases at J, with 9 bases in the middle. Germline values: CDR1 DFQATT, CDR2 SNEGSKA (reference sequence). The CDR3 covers 13 residues. In DNA form, the CDR3 reads TGCAGTGCTCCTATACCTAGCACAGATACGCAGTATTTT. This translates into CSAPIPSTDTQYF.

This chain uses TRBV5-8 with TRBJ2-1; tentatively, D is TRBD1 or TRBD2 (5 bases each). Germline CDR1 is SGHTS and CDR2 is YDEGEE. The CDR3 extends over 13 amino acids. Trimming cost V 4 bases and J 8 bases, with 13 bases left between them. The CDR3 DNA is TGTGCCAGCAGCCTCCAGAGGGGCTATGAGCAGTTCTTC. This gives the protein CASSLQRGYEQFF.

This clonotype was observed at least ten times. The V and J genes are TRBV7-2 and TRBJ2-7; D not resolved. CDR3 length: 13 residues. V was pared by 4 bases and J by 3 bases, with 10 bases between. CDR1 SGHTA and CDR2 FQGNSA come from the germline V gene. The CDR3 reads CASSSSMNYEQYF. Here the CDR3 DNA reads TGTGCCAGCAGCTCCTCTATGAACTACGAGCAGTACTTC.

The genes are TRBV6-2 or TRBV6-3 and TRBJ2-3; the match to TRBD1 covers 9 bases. After removal of 6 bases from V and 4 bases from J, the junction contained 8 bases not matched to a gene. CDR1 and CDR2 from the germline V gene are MNHEY and SVGEGT. CDR3 length: 15 residues. CDR3 bases: TGTGCCAGCAGCGACAGGGGGATCGGCGCAGATACGCAGTATTTT. It translates to CASSDRGIGADTQYF.

This clonotype was seen only a few times. The chain carries TRBV28 and TRBJ1-6; 7 bases are a match to TRBD1. Germline trimming cut 9 bases from V and 6 bases from J; bases unmatched to any gene: 2. CDR1 is MDHEN and CDR2 is SYDVKM in the germline V gene. CDR3 length equals 12 residues. The CDR3: CASRQGNSPLHF. CDR3 DNA sequence: TGTGCCAGTCGACAGGGTAATTCACCCCTCCACTTT.

This clonotype was detected ten times or more. The chain has TRBV29-1 and TRBJ2-1, with D perhaps matching TRBD2 (5 bases). CDR1 and CDR2 (germline): SQVTM, ANQGSEA. The CDR3 has 12 amino acids. V was pared by 3 bases and J by 10 bases, with 13 bases between. In DNA, the CDR3 is TGCAGCGTTGAGAGGGCTCTCGGAGAGCAGTTCTTC. Its protein is CSVERALGEQFF.

The gene calls are TRBV24-1 and TRBJ2-1, with 16 bases identical to TRBD2. The germline CDR1 and CDR2 sequences are KGHDR and SFDVKD. The CDR3 is made up of 15 amino acids. The J segment lost 7 bases and the V segment lost 9 bases, leaving 5 bases of the junction unmatched. This CDR3 is CATAGGLAGGNEQFF. Here the CDR3 DNA reads TGTGCCACCGCTGGGGGACTAGCGGGAGGGAATGAGCAGTTCTTC.

This chain uses TRBV6-2 or TRBV6-3 with TRBJ2-2; D ambiguous. Germline V gene sequence: CDR1 MNHEY, CDR2 SVGEGT. Trimming pared 7 bases from V and 0 bases from J, leaving 9 bases between. This CDR3 is built from 14 residues. In nucleotides, the CDR3 is TGTGCCAGCAAAAGCGTCGCGAACACCGGGGAGCTGTTTTTT. Its translation is CASKSVANTGELFF.

CDR3: CSAIIVEDYGYTF. As DNA, the CDR3 is TGCAGTGCTATAATCGTGGAGGACTATGGCTACACCTTC. This chain links TRBV20-1 with TRBJ1-2, with D hard to call. From germline, CDR1 is DFQATT and CDR2 SNEGSKA (reference sequence). V lost 4 bases and J 3 bases, leaving 12 bases between the germline ends. This CDR3 contains 13 residues.

This clonotype was counted between two and nine times. The chain uses TRBV7-9 and TRBJ2-7; possibly TRBD2 for D (5 bases). Germline CDR1 is SEHNR and CDR2 is FQNEAQ (reference sequence). Trimming took 0 bases from V and 1 from J, leaving 13 bases between them. The CDR3 totals 16 residues. CDR3 bases: TGTGCCAGCAGCTTAGCAGTCGGGCGGGCATCCTACGAGCAGTACTTC. The encoded protein is CASSLAVGRASYEQYF.

The rearrangement links TRBV5-1 to TRBJ2-6; D remains unclear. V lost 0 bases and J 2 bases, leaving 6 bases between the germline ends. The CDR3 length is 15 residues. Germline CDR1 and CDR2: SGHRS and YFSETQ. CDR3 sequence reads: CASSLAQAGANVLTF. CDR3 nucleotides: TGCGCCAGCAGCTTGGCTCAGGCTGGGGCCAACGTCCTGACTTTC.